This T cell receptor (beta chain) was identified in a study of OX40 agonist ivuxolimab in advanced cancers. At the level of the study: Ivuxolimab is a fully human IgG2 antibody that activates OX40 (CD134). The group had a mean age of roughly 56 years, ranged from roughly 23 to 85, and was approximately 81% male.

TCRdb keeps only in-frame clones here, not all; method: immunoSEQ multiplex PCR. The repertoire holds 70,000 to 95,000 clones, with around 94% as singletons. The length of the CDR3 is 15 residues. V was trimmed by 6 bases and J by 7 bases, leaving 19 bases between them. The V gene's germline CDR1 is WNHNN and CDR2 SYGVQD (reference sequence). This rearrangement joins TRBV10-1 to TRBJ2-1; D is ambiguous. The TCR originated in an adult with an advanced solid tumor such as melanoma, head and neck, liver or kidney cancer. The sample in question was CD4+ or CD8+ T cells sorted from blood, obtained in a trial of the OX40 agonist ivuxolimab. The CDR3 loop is CASSDVELTRNEQFF. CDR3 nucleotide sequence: TGCGCCAGCAGCGATGTGGAGCTCACCAGGAATGAGCAGTTCTTC.